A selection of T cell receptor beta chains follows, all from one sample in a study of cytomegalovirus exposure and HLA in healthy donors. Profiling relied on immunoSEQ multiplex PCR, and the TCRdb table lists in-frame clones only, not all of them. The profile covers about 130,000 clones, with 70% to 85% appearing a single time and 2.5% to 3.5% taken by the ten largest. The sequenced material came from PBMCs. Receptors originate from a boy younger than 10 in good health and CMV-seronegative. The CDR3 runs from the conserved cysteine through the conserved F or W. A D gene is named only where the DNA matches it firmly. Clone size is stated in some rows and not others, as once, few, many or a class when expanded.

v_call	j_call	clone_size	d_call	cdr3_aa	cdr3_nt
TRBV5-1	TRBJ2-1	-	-	CASSFQRNEQFF	TGCGCCAGCAGCTTTCAGAGGAATGAGCAGTTCTTC
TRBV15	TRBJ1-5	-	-	CATSPLTGHQPQHF	TGTGCCACCAGCCCACTGACAGGCCATCAGCCCCAGCATTTT
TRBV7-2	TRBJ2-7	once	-	CASSLVARPGRREQYF	TGTGCCAGCAGCTTGGTAGCGAGGCCAGGGAGGAGAGAGCAGTACTTC
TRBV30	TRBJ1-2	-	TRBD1	CAWSPRYRGTGGRYGYTF	TGTGCCTGGAGTCCCCGCTATCGCGGGACAGGGGGACGCTATGGCTACACCTTC
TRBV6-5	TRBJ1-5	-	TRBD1	CASSSRTGGNQPQHF	TGTGCCAGCAGTTCTCGGACAGGGGGCAATCAGCCCCAGCATTTT
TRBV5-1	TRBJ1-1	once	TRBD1	CASSWGTGANTGAFF	TGCGCCAGCAGCTGGGGGACAGGAGCAAACACTGGAGCTTTCTTT
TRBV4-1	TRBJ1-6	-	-	CASSQGRGNNSPLHF	TGCGCCAGCAGCCAAGGTAGGGGAAACAATTCACCCCTCCACTTT
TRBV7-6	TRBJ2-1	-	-	CASSIDLEGNEQFF	TGTGCCAGCAGCATAGATCTGGAGGGTAATGAGCAGTTCTTC
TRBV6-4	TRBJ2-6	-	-	CASSENSNSGANVLTF	TGTGCCAGCAGTGAGAACAGCAACTCTGGGGCCAACGTCCTGACTTTC
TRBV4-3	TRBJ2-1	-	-	CASSQVGGGYSYNEQFF	TGCGCCAGCAGCCAAGTCGGCGGGGGCTACTCCTACAATGAGCAGTTCTTC
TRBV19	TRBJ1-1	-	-	CASSNSRNTEAFF	TGTGCCAGTAGTAATTCCAGGAACACTGAAGCTTTCTTT
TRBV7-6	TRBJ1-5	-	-	CASSNAPGSNQPQHF	TGTGCCAGCAGCAATGCACCAGGAAGCAATCAGCCCCAGCATTTT
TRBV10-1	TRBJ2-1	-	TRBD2	CASSTGTSGRGEQFF	TGCGCCAGCAGTACCGGCACTAGCGGGAGAGGTGAGCAGTTCTTC
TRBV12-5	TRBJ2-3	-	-	CASGLVFGGGLASYTQYF	TGTGCTAGTGGTTTGGTTTTTGGGGGTGGGCTAGCGTCCTATACGCAGTATTTT
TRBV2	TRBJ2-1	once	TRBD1	CASSTWTGGSQHNEQFF	TGTGCCAGCAGTACCTGGACAGGGGGCTCGCAACACAATGAGCAGTTCTTC
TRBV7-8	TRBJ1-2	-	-	CASSLAGEGGGSANYGYTF	TGTGCCAGCAGCTTAGCGGGAGAGGGTGGTGGCAGTGCTAACTATGGCTACACCTTC
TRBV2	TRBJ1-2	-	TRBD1	CASRTDRDYGYTF	TGTGCCAGCAGGACGGACAGGGATTACGGCTACACCTTC
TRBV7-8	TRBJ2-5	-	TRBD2	CASGQREWQEAQYF	TGTGCCAGCGGCCAGCGGGAGTGGCAAGAGGCCCAGTACTTC
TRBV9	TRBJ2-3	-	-	CASSVAPLAGTSTDTQYF	TGTGCCAGCAGCGTAGCTCCTCTGGCGGGCACGAGCACAGATACGCAGTATTTT
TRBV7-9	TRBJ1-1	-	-	CASSLATTGPEAFF	TGTGCCAGCAGCTTAGCGACTACTGGCCCTGAAGCTTTCTTT
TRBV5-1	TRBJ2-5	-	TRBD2	CASSPGLASFQETQYF	TGCGCCAGCAGCCCGGGACTAGCGTCCTTTCAAGAGACCCAGTACTTC
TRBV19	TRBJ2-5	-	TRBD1	CASSIGDRAQETQYF	TGTGCCAGTAGTATAGGGGACAGGGCTCAAGAGACCCAGTACTTC
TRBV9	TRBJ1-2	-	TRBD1	CASSSTTGSYGYTF	TGTGCCAGCAGCTCTACGACAGGGTCCTATGGCTACACCTTC
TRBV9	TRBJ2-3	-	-	CASSARGLTDTQYF	TGTGCCAGCAGCGCAAGGGGCCTCACAGATACGCAGTATTTT
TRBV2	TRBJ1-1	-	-	CASSVQGVSTEAFF	TGTGCCAGCAGTGTTCAGGGTGTAAGCACTGAAGCTTTCTTT
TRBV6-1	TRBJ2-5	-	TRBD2	CASSEEAWREPFQETQYF	TGTGCCAGCAGTGAAGAGGCGTGGCGGGAGCCCTTCCAAGAGACCCAGTACTTC
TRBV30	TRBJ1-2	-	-	CACAQRNYGYTF	TGTGCCTGCGCACAGAGAAACTATGGCTACACCTTC
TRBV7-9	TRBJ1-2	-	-	CASSPVASAGYTF	TGTGCCAGCAGCCCCGTCGCTAGCGCGGGCTACACCTTC
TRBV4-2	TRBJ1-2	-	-	CASSRSTNKRDGYTF	TGTGCCAGCAGCCGATCTACTAATAAAAGAGATGGCTACACCTTC
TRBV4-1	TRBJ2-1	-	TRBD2	CASSLLIIAGRNEQFF	TGCGCCAGCAGCCTCCTCATCATAGCGGGACGGAATGAGCAGTTCTTC